The present T cell receptor (beta chain) was sequenced within a study of blood T cell repertoires in COVID-19. Looking at the study overall: Samples of COVID-19 (acute and convalescent) were obtained from the United States, Italy and Spain. PBMCs, B-cell-depleted T cells, or T cells were the source of the cDNA or gDNA that made up the material.

The V end was cut by 2 bases, the J end by 5 bases, with 17 bases between. This CDR3 region has 15 residues. Germline CDR1 SGHTS, CDR2 YDEGEE. Original handling: Cell counts per sample came from amplifying reference gene primers. Generated by immunoSEQ multiplex PCR, the TCRdb table keeps only in-frame clones and is missing some. The V and J calls and clone size are taken from that table; D and trimming were inferred from the DNA. The data hold 200,000 to 250,000 clones, with about 93% observed a single time. Patients from Seattle were sampled longitudinally, starting during active infection. The sample taken for sequencing was peripheral blood. The clonotype originates from a man aged 60 to 75 with COVID-19, enrolled during active disease. This rearrangement joins TRBV5-8 to TRBJ2-7; D is unclear. CDR3 residues: CASSFGTALTHEQYF. CDR3 nucleotide sequence: TGTGCCAGCAGCTTCGGAACAGCATTAACCCACGAGCAGTACTTC.